Below, 21 T cell receptor beta chains from the same sample are listed, as sequenced in a study of T cell responses to AZD1222 COVID-19 vaccine. Clones were read by immunoSEQ multiplex PCR, and TCRdb kept only the in-frame ones, dropping some. In the table there are roughly 150,000 clones, nearly 95% of which are singletons. The source was peripheral blood, collected on day 0 of AZD1222 vaccination. The receptors were sampled from an adult in good health.

This chain connects TRBV2 to TRBJ2-1; 10 bases align to TRBD2. Germline loops: CDR1 SNHLY, CDR2 FYNNEI. The CDR3 runs 17 residues. J was trimmed by 0 bases and V by 6 bases; bases with no gene match: 8. Here the CDR3 DNA reads TGTGCCAGCAGAAGAATAGCGGGAGGTACCTCCTACAATGAGCAGTTCTTC. Protein: CASRRIAGGTSYNEQFF.

The chain joins TRBV20-1 to TRBJ2-7; no clear D. V lost 5 bases to trimming and J lost 7 bases, with 12 bases between them. Looked up from germline, CDR1 is DFQATT and CDR2 is SNEGSKA (reference sequence). The CDR3 is 11 amino acids. The CDR3 is CSAPHQLEQYF. As DNA, the CDR3 is TGCAGTGCTCCTCACCAGCTTGAGCAGTACTTC.

This clone has only one observation. The chain is built from TRBV7-2 and TRBJ1-2; the D is unclear. CDR1 and CDR2 from the germline V gene are SGHTA and FQGNSA. The CDR3 covers 12 residues. V lost 5 bases, J lost 7 bases, and 11 bases lay in between. The CDR3 region is CASSHAGRGYTF. CDR3 sequence (DNA): TGTGCCAGCAGCCACGCCGGGCGTGGCTACACCTTC.

This clone was counted between two and nine times. Other DNA sequences in this specimen translate into the identical CDR3. The gene calls are TRBV11-2 and TRBJ2-5; D gene uncertain. V was pared by 4 bases and J by 2 bases, with 2 bases between. The length of the CDR3 is 11 residues. Germline CDR1 and CDR2: SGHAT and FQNNGV. The chain's CDR3 is CASSSQETQYF. The CDR3 DNA reads as TGTGCCAGCAGCTCTCAAGAGACCCAGTACTTC.

The rearrangement links TRBV18 to TRBJ1-5; perhaps TRBD1 as D (5 bases). The V end was cut by 3 bases, the J end by 10 bases, with 16 bases between. The CDR3 totals 14 residues. The germline V gene encodes CDR1 KGHSH and CDR2 LQKENI. CDR3 in amino acids: CASSPTGGIGPQHF. The CDR3 DNA is TGTGCCAGCTCACCGACCGGGGGGATCGGACCCCAGCATTTT.

This clone was observed a single time. The chain uses TRBV12-5 and TRBJ2-1; D uncertain. The CDR3 covers 11 residues. Trimming cost V 5 bases and J 3 bases, with 2 bases left between them. CDR1 is LGHNT and CDR2 is FRNRAP in the germline V gene. The CDR3 is CASGLYNEQFF. The CDR3 DNA sequence: TGTGCTAGTGGTCTCTACAATGAGCAGTTCTTC.

This clone occurred once. The V gene is TRBV12-3 or TRBV12-4, the J gene TRBJ1-2; no definite D call. Trimming took 2 bases from V and 2 from J, leaving 0 bases between them. The CDR3 spans 11 residues. The CDR3 here is CASSLNYGYTF. The CDR3 DNA follows: TGTGCCAGCAGTTTAAACTATGGCTACACCTTC.

V is TRBV18 and J is TRBJ2-3, with D tentatively TRBD2 (7 bases). The CDR3 has 13 residues. V lost 2 bases, J lost 6 bases, and 9 bases lay in between. Germline V gene sequence: CDR1 KGHSH, CDR2 LQKENI. The chain's CDR3 is CASSPGGADTQYF. The CDR3 DNA follows: TGTGCCAGCTCACCAGGGGGGGCGGATACGCAGTATTTT. The full variable domain, with the rest looked up from reference TRBV18 and TRBJ2-3, is NAGVMQNPRHLVRRRGQEARLRCSPMKGHSHVYWYRQLPEEGLKFMVYLQKENIIDESGMPKERFSAEFPKEGPSILRIQQVVRGDSAAYFCASSPGGADTQYFGPGTRLTVL.

This clone was seen just once. This rearrangement joins TRBV30 to TRBJ1-4, with 7 bases aligning to TRBD1. The junction had 7 bases not matched to a gene; V was cut back by 2 bases and J by 4 bases. The CDR3 totals 15 residues. Germline V CDR1 and CDR2: GTSNPN, SVGIG (reference sequence). The CDR3 region has the DNA TGTGCCTGGAGTCGAACAGGGGATTATAATGAAAAACTGTTTTTT. It codes for CAWSRTGDYNEKLFF.

The CDR3 spells CASSQVEHEQFF. The CDR3 nucleotides are TGTGCCAGCAGCCAAGTAGAACATGAGCAGTTCTTC. This chain links TRBV3-1 (or the pseudogene TRBV3-2) with TRBJ2-1; no clear D. The CDR3 is 12 residues long. V lost 1 base to trimming and J lost 8 bases, with 6 bases between them. Germline V gives CDR1 LGHDT, CDR2 YNNKEL (reference sequence).

This sequence joins TRBV10-3 and TRBJ1-1; 7 nucleotides match TRBD1. The CDR3 has 15 amino acids. V lost 4 bases, J lost 1 base, and 6 bases stayed unmatched. Germline values: CDR1 ENHRY, CDR2 SYGVKD. CDR3 protein: CAISAAGTENTEAFF. The DNA for the CDR3 is TGTGCCATCAGTGCCGCCGGGACAGAGAACACTGAAGCTTTCTTT.

The rearrangement joins TRBV28 to TRBJ1-4; possibly TRBD1 for D (6 bases). V was shortened by 6 bases and J by 2 bases, with 13 bases between the two germline ends. Germline V gene lookup returns CDR1 MDHEN and CDR2 SYDVKM. This CDR3 is built from 15 residues. CDR3 sequence: CASSSPDSTNEKLFF. CDR3 coding DNA: TGTGCCAGCAGCTCCCCGGACAGTACTAATGAAAAACTGTTTTTT.

The J gene is TRBJ2-7, the V gene TRBV18, with D possibly being TRBD1 or TRBD2 (5 bases each). The CDR3 runs 12 residues. Germline loops: CDR1 KGHSH, CDR2 LQKENI. Trimming took off 6 bases at V and 7 bases at J, with 13 bases between the two ends. CDR3 protein: CASSPGLGEQYF. CDR3 sequence (DNA): TGTGCCAGCTCGCCGGGGCTAGGGGAGCAGTACTTC. The entire variable domain, with the rest obtained from reference TRBV18 and TRBJ2-7, is as follows: NAGVMQNPRHLVRRRGQEARLRCSPMKGHSHVYWYRQLPEEGLKFMVYLQKENIIDESGMPKERFSAEFPKEGPSILRIQQVVRGDSAAYFCASSPGLGEQYFGPGTRLTVT.

CDR3 amino acids: CASSEGPAQETQYF. As DNA, the CDR3 is TGTGCCAGCAGTGAAGGACCCGCGCAAGAGACCCAGTACTTC. V gene TRBV6-1 combines with J gene TRBJ2-5; no definite D call. The V gene's germline CDR1 is MNHNS and CDR2 SASEGT. The CDR3 covers 14 residues. V was trimmed by 1 base and J by 2 bases, leaving 8 bases between them.

V usage is TRBV3-1 (or the pseudogene TRBV3-2) and J usage is TRBJ1-2; D possibly corresponds to TRBD1 (5 bases). CDR1 is LGHDT and CDR2 is YNNKEL in the germline V gene (reference sequence). Trimming removed 2 bases from V and 8 bases from J, with 15 bases in between. This CDR3 has 14 amino acids. DNA of the CDR3: TGTGCCAGCAGCCAAAGACGCGGGACGGGGGGCTACACCTTC. Translating it yields CASSQRRGTGGYTF.

Written as DNA, the CDR3 is TGCAGCGTTGAGGAACAGGATAGACAGCCCCAGCATTTT. Its translation: CSVEEQDRQPQHF. The V gene is TRBV29-1, the J gene TRBJ1-5; D might be TRBD1 (5 bases). The CDR3 extends over 13 amino acids. Trimming cost V 3 bases and J 7 bases, with 13 bases left between them. Germline lookup yields CDR1 SQVTM and CDR2 ANQGSEA.

The chain uses TRBV5-1 and TRBJ1-1, with a tentative D call TRBD1 (5 bases). The CDR3 consists of 13 residues. Germline V CDR1 and CDR2: SGHRS, YFSETQ. V lost 4 bases, J lost 4 bases, and 11 bases lay in between. The DNA of the CDR3 is TGCGCCAGCAGCCTGTTGGGGGGCACTGAAGCTTTCTTT. This encodes CASSLLGGTEAFF.

The V gene is TRBV29-1, the J gene TRBJ2-1; D is unresolved. The CDR3 consists of 11 residues. V was shortened by 4 bases and J by 4 bases, with 5 bases between the two germline ends. Germline assignment: CDR1 SQVTM and CDR2 ANQGSEA. CDR3 in amino acids: CSVAEYNEQFF. For the CDR3, the DNA is TGCAGCGTTGCGGAATACAATGAGCAGTTCTTC.

The V gene is TRBV9, the J gene TRBJ1-3; no firm D call. Germline CDR1 and CDR2: SGDLS and YYNGEE. Trimming took off 0 bases at V and 8 bases at J, with 12 bases between the two ends. This CDR3 region has 14 residues. In DNA, the CDR3 is TGTGCCAGCAGCGTAGAGGCCCCTTCTTACACCATATATTTT. Protein: CASSVEAPSYTIYF. The entire variable domain, with the rest obtained from reference TRBV9 and TRBJ1-3, is as follows: DSGVTQTPKHLITATGQRVTLRCSPRSGDLSVYWYQQSLDQGLQFLIQYYNGEERAKGNILERFSAQQFPDLHSELNLSSLELGDSALYFCASSVEAPSYTIYFGEGSWLTVV.

The chain carries TRBV7-2 and TRBJ2-2; D might be TRBD1 (6 bases). From germline, CDR1 is SGHTA and CDR2 FQGNSA. There are 14 residues in the CDR3. V was trimmed by 2 bases and J by 3 bases, leaving 7 bases between them. The CDR3, as DNA: TGTGCCAGCAGCTTAAGGACAGACACCGGGGAGCTGTTTTTT. Amino acid sequence: CASSLRTDTGELFF.

Here the CDR3 reads CASSTFAEAFF. CDR3 DNA: TGTGCCAGCAGCACGTTCGCTGAAGCTTTCTTT. V is TRBV6-6 and J is TRBJ1-1; no clear D. CDR1 and CDR2 from the germline V gene are MNHNY and SVGAGI (reference sequence). V lost 6 bases and J 6 bases, leaving 8 bases between the germline ends. This CDR3 region has 11 residues.